The entry below gives a single TCR beta chain sequence along with its context. Its antigen remains unknown. Methods used by the authors: Out-of-frame sequences were removed, leaving a few million distinct TCRbeta sequences. TCRdb's copy holds only in-frame clones and misses some; the assay was immunoSEQ multiplex PCR. V and J calls plus clone size are reproduced from that table; the DNA served to infer D and trimming. The table records under 80,000 clones, around four fifths of them present only once. The sample originates from a study of memory CD4+ T cells and cytomegalovirus serostatus. J was trimmed by 7 bases and V by 4 bases; bases with no gene match: 14. CDR1 and CDR2 (germline): LNHDA, SQIVND (reference sequence). The length of the CDR3 is 18 residues. The sort gate was single viable CD3+CD4+CD8-CD45RO+ cells for memory CD4+ T cells. After thawing, CD4+ T cells were positively selected. Study-wide results and limits: Suggested: most of the CMV-linked TCR signature lies in CD4+ memory cells.

This TCR came from an adult in good health and CMV-seronegative. The chain uses TRBV19 and TRBJ2-5, with 14 bases matching TRBD2. Sequencing input: memory CD4+ T cells from blood. CDR3 in DNA: TGTGCCAGTAGTAAGGGACTAGCGGGAGAGGCTGCGGTTGGGACCCAGTACTTC. This sequence encodes CASSKGLAGEAAVGTQYF. The full variable domain, with the rest looked up from reference TRBV19 and TRBJ2-5, is DGGITQSPKYLFRKEGQNVTLSCEQNLNHDAMYWYRQDPGQGLRLIYYSQIVNDFQKGDIAEGYSVSREKKESFPLTVTSAQKNPTAFYLCASSKGLAGEAAVGTQYFGPGTRLLVL.